This entry concerns a single T cell receptor beta chain. This CDR3 is built from 15 residues. The germline V gene has CDR1 SGHAT and CDR2 FQNNGV. V lost 1 base and J lost 2, with 12 bases in between. This sample stems from a study of blood T cell repertoires in COVID-19. As for the study in general: Specimens from acute and convalescent COVID-19 originated in the United States, Italy and Spain.

In the source study's methods: Estimates of nucleated cell counts were drawn from the amplification of reference gene primers. Data came from immunoSEQ multiplex PCR; TCRdb stores just in-frame clones and leaves some out. V and J calls and clone size are as listed in that table; D and trimming were resolved from the DNA. The profile shows under 150,000 clones, around 84% of them singletons. The sequenced sample was peripheral blood. The receptor was isolated from a human donor in a cohort sampled during active COVID-19. The chain combines TRBV11-2 with TRBJ2-7; D may be TRBD1 (7 bases). CDR3 protein: CASSLAPGGPYEQYF. CDR3 sequence (DNA): TGTGCCAGCAGCTTAGCGCCAGGGGGGCCCTACGAGCAGTACTTC. The full variable domain, completed using reference TRBV11-2 and TRBJ2-7, is EAGVAQSPRYKIIEKRQSVAFWCNPISGHATLYWYQQILGQGPKLLIQFQNNGVVDDSQLPKDRFSAERLKGVDSTLKIQPAKLEDSAVYLCASSLAPGGPYEQYFGPGTRLTVT.